The clone carrying this TCR beta chain was observed a handful of times. Antigen: not known. Per the germline V gene, CDR1 is KGHDR and CDR2 is SFDVKD. CDR3 length: 10 amino acids. The junction had 0 bases not matched to a gene; V was cut back by 7 bases and J by 10 bases. This record belongs to a study of T-cell reconstitution after alpha-beta-depleted transplantation in children. Unique molecular identifiers were incorporated into the prepared TCRbeta library. TCRdb redid the calling of the PCR reads with MiXCR, one entry per CDR3 protein. The data show about 350,000 distinct CDR3 sequences, around 15% seen once. Study-level points and caveats: After transplant, high TCRbeta diversity at day 60 in some patients arose from surviving recipient T cells and thymic progenitors.

The sequences come from PBMCs, mostly from graft donor cells, collected 360 days after TCRalphabeta/CD19-depleted stem cell transplant. V and J are TRBV24-1 and TRBJ1-1; 9 bases align to TRBD1. The TCR originated in a male patient aged 2 to 10 who had a stem cell transplant for acute lymphoblastic leukemia, so the T cells may come from the graft donor. CDR3 loop: CATRTGGAFF. For the CDR3, the DNA is TGTGCCACCAGGACAGGGGGAGCTTTCTTT.